Sample share makes the clone carrying this T cell receptor (beta chain) medium-sized. Its antigen is currently unknown. The CDR3 extends over 12 amino acids. Trimming took 2 bases from V and 5 from J, leaving 10 bases between them. Germline V CDR1 and CDR2: GTSNPN, SVGIG (reference sequence). This sample is drawn from a study of T cell responses to AZD1222 COVID-19 vaccine. Broader study findings: Nearly half of the spike-specific TCRs reportedly recognize variant regions that carry no mutations. Donors were mostly white British, more females; clonal diversity possibly underestimated. Spike-specific TCR breadth and depth grew following two AZD1222 doses.

Produced via immunoSEQ multiplex PCR; TCRdb's table is partial and in-frame only. The profile shows about 81,000 clones, 75% to 95% of them singletons. The material was peripheral blood, obtained 28 days after the second AZD1222 dose. The V gene is TRBV30, the J gene TRBJ2-7, with TRBD1 as a possible D gene (6 bases). The receptor's source is an adult who received the AZD1222 COVID-19 vaccine. The CDR3 DNA reads TGTGCCTGGAGTCTAGGGACAAACGAGCAGTACTTC. It translates to CAWSLGTNEQYF.